One sample yielded the 26 T cell receptor beta chains listed below, sequenced in a study of response to subunit inactivated influenza vaccine. MiXCR was run by TCRdb on the RT-PCR reads, yielding one entry per CDR3 protein. Of just under 550,000 distinct CDR3 sequences detected, approximately 20% appear once; the ten largest clones hold approximately 3%. A further study also used this sample, focusing on T cells expressing NK-cell markers. That source reports: Researchers built TCR beta cDNA using 5'RACE template switching with UMIs.

Sequenced here: CD4+ T cells sorted from PBMCs, sampled roughly 12 days after vaccination. Source of these receptors: a man aged 50-59 years who received an inactivated influenza vaccine.

This clonotype was counted between two and nine times. The V and J genes are TRBV5-4 and TRBJ2-1; the D is unclear. CDR3 length: 14 amino acids. Trimming pared 0 bases from V and 9 bases from J, leaving 13 bases between. From germline, CDR1 is SGHNT and CDR2 YYREEE (reference sequence). The CDR3 region has the DNA TGTGCCAGCAGCTTGGTGTCAGAAAGAGGTGAGCAGTTCTTC. This gives the protein CASSLVSERGEQFF.

This clonotype has just a few counts. The chain is built from TRBV20-1 and TRBJ2-3, with 8 bases aligning to TRBD2. V shed 3 bases and J 4 bases; nucleotides not matched to a gene: 6. This CDR3 contains 14 residues. Germline loops: CDR1 DFQATT, CDR2 SNEGSKA (reference sequence). This CDR3 reads CSASAAGGADTQYF. The CDR3 DNA is TGCAGTGCTAGTGCGGCGGGGGGAGCAGATACGCAGTATTTT.

This clonotype has at least ten counts. The chain couples TRBV6-1 to TRBJ1-1, with 9 bases aligning to TRBD1. This CDR3 is built from 18 residues. The ends lost 8 bases at V and 4 bases at J; junction bases unmatched: 20. Germline V gives CDR1 MNHNS, CDR2 SASEGT. The CDR3 loop reads CASLTTREYRGRSTEAFF. The CDR3 nucleotides are TGTGCCAGCTTAACTACAAGGGAATACAGGGGGCGCAGCACTGAAGCTTTCTTT.

This clonotype has more than one count but fewer than ten. V and J are TRBV11-1 and TRBJ2-1; TRBD2 aligns across 8 bases. The CDR3 is 18 amino acids. Trimming cost V 4 bases and J 0 bases; bases outside gene matches: 11. Germline V gene data show CDR1 as SGHAT and CDR2 as FQDESV (reference sequence). The CDR3 is CASSSGRVREGSYNEQFF. The DNA of the CDR3 is TGTGCCAGCAGCTCAGGGCGGGTTCGGGAGGGCTCCTACAATGAGCAGTTCTTC.

This clonotype was seen a handful of times. The chain recombines TRBV12-3 or TRBV12-4 with TRBJ2-5, with D tentatively TRBD1 or TRBD2 (5 bases each). Trimming took off 4 bases at V and 1 base at J, with 13 bases between the two ends. The CDR3 length is 15 residues. DNA of the CDR3: TGTGCCAGCAGTTCCCTACCGGGACCCCAAGAGACCCAGTACTTC. Translated: CASSSLPGPQETQYF.

The rearrangement links TRBV7-2 to TRBJ2-5; 7 nucleotides agree with TRBD1. This CDR3 has 16 residues. With V trimmed by 3 bases and J by 3 bases, 10 bases remained unmatched. Germline V CDR1 and CDR2: SGHTA, FQGNSA. The CDR3 DNA follows: TGTGCCAGCAGCTTGACAGGGTCTGCCTACAAAGAGACCCAGTACTTC. It codes for CASSLTGSAYKETQYF.

This clonotype was detected only a few times. V gene TRBV29-1 combines with J gene TRBJ1-5; weak D call: TRBD1 (5 bases). The CDR3 length is 14 residues. Germline V lookup: CDR1 SQVTM, CDR2 ANQGSEA. V was clipped by 0 bases and J by 0 bases, with 6 bases between them. CDR3 DNA sequence: TGCAGCGTTGAAGATGGGGCTAGCAATCAGCCCCAGCATTTT. It codes for CSVEDGASNQPQHF.

The chain carries TRBV25-1 and TRBJ2-5; D perhaps matches TRBD2 (5 bases). CDR1 is MGHDK, CDR2 SYGVNS, per germline. The CDR3 runs to 13 residues. Trimming took off 4 bases at V and 1 base at J, with 7 bases between the two ends. In DNA form, the CDR3 reads TGTGCCAGCAGTGGGGAGTTCCAAGAGACCCAGTACTTC. Its protein product is CASSGEFQETQYF.

This clonotype has just a few counts. In nucleotides, the CDR3 is TGTGCCAGCAGTTACAGTGGAAGTGGATGGGGCAATCAGCCCCAGCATTTT. Residues: CASSYSGSGWGNQPQHF. The rearrangement uses TRBV6-2 or TRBV6-3 and TRBJ1-5; D not resolved. V lost 2 bases and J lost 2, with 16 bases in between. Germline-derived CDR1 and CDR2 are MNHEY and SVGEGT. This CDR3 is built from 17 residues.

A few counts support this clonotype. V is TRBV15 and J is TRBJ2-2, with D uncertain. The V end lost 1 base, the J end lost 0 bases, and 9 bases lay between the germline ends. Looked up from germline, CDR1 is LNHNV and CDR2 is YYDKDF (reference sequence). The CDR3 extends over 16 amino acids. The CDR3 region is CATSRGLIANTGELFF. The CDR3 bases are TGTGCCACCAGCAGAGGACTGATCGCGAACACCGGGGAGCTGTTTTTT.

This clonotype turned up a few times. The chain carries TRBV6-4 and TRBJ2-1, with 8 bases fitting TRBD2. This CDR3 contains 15 residues. Germline loops: CDR1 MRHNA, CDR2 SNTAGT. V dropped 3 bases and J dropped 1; count of bases not matched to a gene: 2. The CDR3 spells CASSEREASYNEQFF. The CDR3 DNA reads TGTGCCAGCAGTGAGCGGGAGGCTTCCTACAATGAGCAGTTCTTC.

This clonotype was observed a few times. The V call is TRBV7-9, the J call TRBJ1-1; D might be TRBD1 (5 bases). Germline CDR1 reads SEHNR; CDR2 reads FQNEAQ (reference sequence). This CDR3 spans 14 amino acids. Trimming pared 2 bases from V and 4 bases from J, leaving 11 bases between. CDR3 residues: CASSLSPRGTEAFF. CDR3 coding DNA: TGTGCCAGCAGCTTATCCCCTAGGGGCACTGAAGCTTTCTTT.

The chain links TRBV6-2 or TRBV6-3 to TRBJ2-1; no reliable D call. V was trimmed by 3 bases and J by 6 bases, leaving 9 bases between them. CDR3 size: 13 residues. Germline V lookup: CDR1 MNHEY, CDR2 SVGEGT. The CDR3, as DNA: TGTGCCAGCAGTTATAGGCAGCTCAATGAGCAGTTCTTC. It yields the protein CASSYRQLNEQFF.

This clonotype was picked up one time. V gene TRBV10-3 combines with J gene TRBJ2-3; D is possibly TRBD1 (7 bases). Per the germline V gene, CDR1 is ENHRY and CDR2 is SYGVKD. This CDR3 region has 14 residues. V lost 11 bases, J lost 3 bases, and 18 bases lay in between. The CDR3 nucleotides read TGTGCCTCTAGGAGGGGGCCGGCGACAGATACGCAGTATTTT. Translating gives CASRRGPATDTQYF.

This clonotype was detected ten times or more. The chain couples TRBV7-2 to TRBJ1-1, with a tentative D call TRBD1 (5 bases). The length of the CDR3 is 14 residues. Germline lookup yields CDR1 SGHTA and CDR2 FQGNSA. Trimming shortened V by 4 bases and J by 2 bases, and 11 bases separated the two germline ends. Written as DNA, the CDR3 is TGTGCCAGCAGCTCGCAGGGCACCAACACTGAAGCTTTCTTT. Residues: CASSSQGTNTEAFF.

The CDR3 nucleotides are TGTGCCAGCAGCCAAGTGGTGGGGGGGCAGTTCTTC. It codes for CASSQVVGGQFF. V gene TRBV3-1 combines with J gene TRBJ2-1, with D tentatively TRBD2 (6 bases). The germline V and J ends were trimmed by 1 base and 12 bases, with 10 bases remaining between them. Germline V gene data show CDR1 as LGHDT and CDR2 as YNNKEL (reference sequence). There are 12 residues in the CDR3.

The V and J genes are TRBV10-3 and TRBJ1-6; weak D call: TRBD1 (6 bases). This CDR3 comprises 17 residues. From germline, CDR1 is ENHRY and CDR2 SYGVKD. The ends were cut back, 1 base at V and 0 bases at J, with 10 bases in the middle. This CDR3 reads CAISELGGSSYNSPLHF. Here the CDR3 DNA reads TGTGCCATCAGTGAGTTGGGGGGCAGCTCCTATAATTCACCCCTCCACTTT.

This clonotype has more than one count but fewer than ten. The V and J genes are TRBV7-6 and TRBJ2-3; 10 bases are shared with TRBD2. The germline gives CDR1 SGHVS, CDR2 FNYEAQ. The V and J ends lost 5 bases and 3 bases, in that order; junction bases with no gene match: 8. The CDR3 spans 16 residues. In DNA, the CDR3 is TGTGCCAGCAGCCCAACACCGGGACTAGCGACAGATACGCAGTATTTT. Amino acids: CASSPTPGLATDTQYF.

The sample holds many counts of this clonotype. This rearrangement joins TRBV5-5 to TRBJ1-1; TRBD1 aligns across 9 bases. The V and J ends lost 4 bases and 3 bases, in that order; junction bases with no gene match: 1. The CDR3 is 13 residues long. Germline-derived CDR1 and CDR2 are SGHKS and YYEKEE (reference sequence). The CDR3 DNA sequence: TGTGCCAGCAGCCGGGACAGGGACACTGAAGCTTTCTTT. This gives the protein CASSRDRDTEAFF.

The chain has TRBV19 and TRBJ1-1, with 8 nucleotides matching TRBD1. The V gene's germline CDR1 is LNHDA and CDR2 SQIVND (reference sequence). The V segment lost 6 bases and the J segment 8 bases; nucleotides outside the gene matches: 8. CDR3 length equals 13 residues. The CDR3 reads CASRVDRGREAFF. The CDR3 DNA sequence: TGTGCCAGTAGGGTTGACAGGGGAAGAGAAGCTTTCTTT. The variable domain in full, completed from reference TRBV19 and TRBJ1-1, reads DGGITQSPKYLFRKEGQNVTLSCEQNLNHDAMYWYRQDPGQGLRLIYYSQIVNDFQKGDIAEGYSVSREKKESFPLTVTSAQKNPTAFYLCASRVDRGREAFFGQGTRLTVV.

This clonotype came up a few times. DNA for the CDR3: TGTGCCAGCTCAGCGGGACTAGCGGGAAATGAGCAGTTCTTC. Translation: CASSAGLAGNEQFF. The chain links TRBV18 to TRBJ2-1; TRBD2 agrees at 13 bases. Germline lookup yields CDR1 KGHSH and CDR2 LQKENI. The CDR3 covers 14 residues. Trimming took 5 bases from V and 7 from J; bases not matched to a gene: 2.

The sample holds a few counts of this clonotype. The chain is built from TRBV7-9 and TRBJ2-2; 8 bases match TRBD1. V lost 4 bases, J lost 2 bases, and 9 bases stayed unmatched. Germline CDR1 and CDR2: SEHNR and FQNEAQ (reference sequence). The CDR3 length is 17 residues. The chain's CDR3 is CASSSGPGTGNTGELFF. CDR3 in DNA: TGTGCCAGCAGCTCCGGCCCCGGGACAGGAAACACCGGGGAGCTGTTTTTT.

This CDR3 is CASRASGGTEAFF. The CDR3 coding sequence is TGTGCCAGCAGAGCGTCAGGGGGCACTGAAGCTTTCTTT. V gene TRBV25-1 combines with J gene TRBJ1-1; 7 nucleotides match TRBD1. The CDR3 contains 13 residues. The V segment lost 6 bases and the J segment 4 bases; nucleotides outside the gene matches: 5. Germline CDR1 and CDR2: MGHDK and SYGVNS. The full variable domain, completed using reference TRBV25-1 and TRBJ1-1, is EADIYQTPRYLVIGTGKKITLECSQTMGHDKMYWYQQDPGMELHLIHYSYGVNSTEKGDLSSESTVSRIRTEHFPLTLESARPSHTSQYLCASRASGGTEAFFGQGTRLTVV.

This clonotype has only a few counts. This chain uses TRBV7-9 with TRBJ2-1, with TRBD1 as a possible D gene (6 bases). V lost 2 bases and J 5 bases, leaving 13 bases between the germline ends. The CDR3 loop spans 15 amino acids. CDR1 and CDR2 (germline): SEHNR, FQNEAQ (reference sequence). This chain's CDR3 is CASSLSTGTHNEQFF. The CDR3 DNA reads TGTGCCAGCAGCTTATCCACAGGGACCCACAATGAGCAGTTCTTC.

This chain uses TRBV3-1 with TRBJ2-3; D is perhaps TRBD2 (5 bases). The CDR3 runs to 14 residues. Between the trimmed V and J ends, which lost 3 bases and 0 bases, there was a span of 7 bases. CDR1 LGHDT and CDR2 YNNKEL come from the germline V gene (reference sequence). The CDR3, as DNA: TGTGCCAGCAGCCAGGAGGACAGCACAGATACGCAGTATTTT. Protein: CASSQEDSTDTQYF.

This clonotype was seen a few times. V gene TRBV5-6 combines with J gene TRBJ1-1; TRBD1 is a possible D gene (6 bases). V lost 5 bases to trimming and J lost 1 base, with 12 bases between them. CDR3 size: 14 residues. The germline V gene has CDR1 SGHDT and CDR2 YYEEEE. Written as DNA, the CDR3 is TGTGCCAGCAGGAGAGGGACAACGAACACTGAAGCTTTCTTT. It specifies CASRRGTTNTEAFF.